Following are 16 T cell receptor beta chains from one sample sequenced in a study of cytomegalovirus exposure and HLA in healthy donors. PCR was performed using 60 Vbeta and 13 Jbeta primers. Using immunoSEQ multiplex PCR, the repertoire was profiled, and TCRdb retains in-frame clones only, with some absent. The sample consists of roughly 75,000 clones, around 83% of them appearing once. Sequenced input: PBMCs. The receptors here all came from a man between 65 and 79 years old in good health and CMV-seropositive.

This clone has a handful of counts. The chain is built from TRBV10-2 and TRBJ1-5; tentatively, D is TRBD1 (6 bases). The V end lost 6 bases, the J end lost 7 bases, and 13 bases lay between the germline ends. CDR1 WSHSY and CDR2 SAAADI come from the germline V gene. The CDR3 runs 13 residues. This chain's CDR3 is CASSKGDRQPQHF. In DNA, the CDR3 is TGCGCCAGCAGCAAGGGGGATAGACAGCCCCAGCATTTT.

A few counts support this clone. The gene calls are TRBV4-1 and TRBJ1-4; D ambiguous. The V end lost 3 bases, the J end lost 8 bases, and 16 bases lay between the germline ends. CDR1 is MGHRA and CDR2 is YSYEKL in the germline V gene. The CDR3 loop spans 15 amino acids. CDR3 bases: TGCGCCAGCAGCCACTTCAAGGAGGGAAACGAAAAACTGTTTTTT. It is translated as CASSHFKEGNEKLFF.

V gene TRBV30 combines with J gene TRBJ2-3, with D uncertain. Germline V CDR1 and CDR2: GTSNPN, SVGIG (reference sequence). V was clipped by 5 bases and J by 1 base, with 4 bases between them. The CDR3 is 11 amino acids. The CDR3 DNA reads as TGTGCCTGGGGGCGCACAGATACGCAGTATTTT. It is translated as CAWGRTDTQYF. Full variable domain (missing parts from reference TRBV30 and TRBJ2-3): SQTIHQWPATLVQPVGSPLSLECTVEGTSNPNLYWYRQAAGRGLQLLFYSVGIGQISSEVPQNLSASRPQDRQFILSSKKLLLSDSGFYLCAWGRTDTQYFGPGTRLTVL.

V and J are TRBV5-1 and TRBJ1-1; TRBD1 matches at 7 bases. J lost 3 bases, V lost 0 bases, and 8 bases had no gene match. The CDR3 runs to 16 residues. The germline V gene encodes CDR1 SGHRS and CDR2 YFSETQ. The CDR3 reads CASSLAPTGVHTEAFF. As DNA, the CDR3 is TGCGCCAGCAGCTTGGCCCCCACAGGGGTTCACACTGAAGCTTTCTTT. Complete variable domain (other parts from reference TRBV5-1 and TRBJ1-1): KAGVTQTPRYLIKTRGQQVTLSCSPISGHRSVSWYQQTPGQGLQFLFEYFSETQRNKGNFPGRFSGRQFSNSRSEMNVSTLELGDSALYLCASSLAPTGVHTEAFFGQGTRLTVV.

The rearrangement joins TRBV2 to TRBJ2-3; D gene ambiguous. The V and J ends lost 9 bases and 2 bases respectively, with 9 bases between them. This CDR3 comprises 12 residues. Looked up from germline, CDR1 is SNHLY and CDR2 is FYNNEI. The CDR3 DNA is TGTGCCAGTTCCCGAGACACAGATACGCAGTATTTT. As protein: CASSRDTDTQYF. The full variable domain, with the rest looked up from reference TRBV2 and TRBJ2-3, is EPEVTQTPSHQVTQMGQEVILRCVPISNHLYFYWYRQILGQKVEFLVSFYNNEISEKSEIFDDQFSVERPDGSNFTLKIRSTKLEDSAMYFCASSRDTDTQYFGPGTRLTVL.

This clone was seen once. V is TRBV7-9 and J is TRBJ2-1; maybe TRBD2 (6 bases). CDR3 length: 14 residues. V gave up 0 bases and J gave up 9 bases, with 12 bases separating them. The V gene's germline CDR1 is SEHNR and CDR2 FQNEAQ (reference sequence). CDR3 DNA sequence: TGTGCCAGCAGCTTAGCGGGCGGGACTGGTGAGCAGTTCTTC. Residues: CASSLAGGTGEQFF.

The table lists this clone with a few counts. The DNA for the CDR3 is TGCGCCAGCAGACCCCCCGGACAGGGGCGAGAGACCCAGTACTTC. It specifies CASRPPGQGRETQYF. This chain connects TRBV10-1 to TRBJ2-5, with 9 bases lining up with TRBD1. This CDR3 region has 15 residues. Germline values: CDR1 WNHNN, CDR2 SYGVQD (reference sequence). After removal of 6 bases from V and 4 bases from J, the junction contained 9 bases not matched to a gene.

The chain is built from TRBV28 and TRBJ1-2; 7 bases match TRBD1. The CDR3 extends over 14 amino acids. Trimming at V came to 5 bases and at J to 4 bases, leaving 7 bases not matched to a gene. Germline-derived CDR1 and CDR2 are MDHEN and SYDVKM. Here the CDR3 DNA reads TGTGCCAGCAGTAAAACGACAGGGCTCTATGGCTACACCTTC. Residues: CASSKTTGLYGYTF.

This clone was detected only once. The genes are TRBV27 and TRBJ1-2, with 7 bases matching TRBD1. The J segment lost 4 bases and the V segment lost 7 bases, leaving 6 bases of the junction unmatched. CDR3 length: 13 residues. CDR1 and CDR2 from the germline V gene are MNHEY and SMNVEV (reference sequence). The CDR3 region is CASKLGGSYGYTF. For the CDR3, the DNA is TGTGCCAGCAAATTAGGGGGCAGCTATGGCTACACCTTC.

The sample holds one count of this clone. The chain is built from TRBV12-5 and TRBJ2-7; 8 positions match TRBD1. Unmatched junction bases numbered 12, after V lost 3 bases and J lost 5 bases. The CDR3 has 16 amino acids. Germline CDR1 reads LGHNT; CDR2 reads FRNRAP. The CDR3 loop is CASGFFRRQGFNEQYF. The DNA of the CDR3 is TGTGCTAGTGGTTTTTTCCGAAGACAGGGGTTCAACGAGCAGTACTTC.

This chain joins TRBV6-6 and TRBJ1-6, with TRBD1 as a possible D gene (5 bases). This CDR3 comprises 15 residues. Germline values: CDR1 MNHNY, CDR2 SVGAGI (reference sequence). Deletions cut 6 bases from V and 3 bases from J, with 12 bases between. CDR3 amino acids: CASSPQTVYNSPLHF. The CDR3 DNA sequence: TGTGCCAGCAGCCCCCAGACAGTCTATAATTCACCCCTCCACTTT.

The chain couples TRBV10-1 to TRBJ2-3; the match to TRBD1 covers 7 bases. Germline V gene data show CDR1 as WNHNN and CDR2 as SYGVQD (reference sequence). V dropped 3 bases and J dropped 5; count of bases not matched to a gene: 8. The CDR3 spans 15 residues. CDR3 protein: CASSDNRGPEDTQYF. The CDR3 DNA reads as TGCGCCAGCAGTGACAACAGGGGACCAGAAGATACGCAGTATTTT.

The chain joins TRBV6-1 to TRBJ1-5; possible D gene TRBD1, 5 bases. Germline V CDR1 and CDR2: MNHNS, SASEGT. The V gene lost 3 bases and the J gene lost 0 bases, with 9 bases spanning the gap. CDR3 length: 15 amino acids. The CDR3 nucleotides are TGTGCCAGCAGTGACAGGGTTAATAGCAATCAGCCCCAGCATTTT. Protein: CASSDRVNSNQPQHF.

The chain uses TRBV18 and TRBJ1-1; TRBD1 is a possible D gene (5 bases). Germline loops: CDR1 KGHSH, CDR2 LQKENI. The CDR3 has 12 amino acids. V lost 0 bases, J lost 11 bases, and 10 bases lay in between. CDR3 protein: CASSPPQDVAFF. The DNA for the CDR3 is TGTGCCAGCTCACCACCACAGGACGTGGCTTTCTTT.

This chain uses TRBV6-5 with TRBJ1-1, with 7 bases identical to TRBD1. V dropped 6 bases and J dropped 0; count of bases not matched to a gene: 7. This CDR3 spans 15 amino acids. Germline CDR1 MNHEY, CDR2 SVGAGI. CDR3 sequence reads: CASRPTQGLNTEAFF. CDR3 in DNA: TGTGCCAGCAGACCCACACAGGGGTTGAACACTGAAGCTTTCTTT.

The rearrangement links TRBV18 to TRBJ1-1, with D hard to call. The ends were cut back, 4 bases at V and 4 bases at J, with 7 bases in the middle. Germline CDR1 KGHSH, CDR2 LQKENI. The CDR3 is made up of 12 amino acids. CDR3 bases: TGTGCCAGCTCACGGAGCGGCACTGAAGCTTTCTTT. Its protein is CASSRSGTEAFF.